Sequencing of this T cell receptor (beta chain) was carried out in a study of molecular identifiers for immune sequencing clone quantification. Study-level results: The study reportedly detected spiked Jurkat TCR RNA from one cell among approximately 1 million naive cells. Clonotypes topping 20 RNA copies carried over 98% of effector molecules but under 1% of naive ones.

Germline lookup yields CDR1 MGHRA and CDR2 YSYEKL. The V and J ends lost 0 bases and 1 base respectively, with 12 bases between them. The CDR3 covers 16 residues. TCRdb fed the PCR reads into MiXCR, producing one record per CDR3 protein. This table holds about half a million distinct CDR3 sequences, over 20% found once. This clonotype was recorded at least ten times. Its antigen is currently unknown. The sample comprised naive CD8+ T cells from blood, with Jurkat cell RNA spiked in. Stated subset: FACS-sorted CD8+CD4-CCR7+CD45RA+ naive T cells. This clonotype was obtained from a human donor in good health. Some libraries in this study had Jurkat cell RNA spiked in. The chain employs TRBV4-1 and TRBJ1-2; D call uncertain. The CDR3 sequence: CASSQDWGPYNYGYTF. Here the CDR3 DNA reads TGCGCCAGCAGCCAAGATTGGGGTCCTTATAACTATGGCTACACCTTC.